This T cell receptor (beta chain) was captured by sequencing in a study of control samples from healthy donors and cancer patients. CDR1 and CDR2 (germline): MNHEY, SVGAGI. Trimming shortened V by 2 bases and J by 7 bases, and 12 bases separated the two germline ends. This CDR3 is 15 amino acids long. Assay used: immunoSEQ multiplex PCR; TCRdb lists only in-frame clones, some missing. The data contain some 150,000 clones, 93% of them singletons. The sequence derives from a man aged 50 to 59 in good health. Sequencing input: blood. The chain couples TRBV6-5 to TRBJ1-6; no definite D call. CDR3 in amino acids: CASSYQISGNSPLHF. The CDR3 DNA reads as TGTGCCAGCAGTTACCAGATTTCCGGGAATTCACCCCTCCACTTT.